Listed here are 8 T cell receptor beta chains from one sample, sequenced in a study of radiation and T cells in renal cell carcinoma. The repertoire was sequenced with immunoSEQ multiplex PCR; TCRdb's copy has only in-frame clones and lacks some. The sample shows about 90,000 clones, 84% of them seen only once. Time point here: blood 4 weeks post-SBRT, at nephrectomy. Treatment here: 15 Gy SBRT to primary tumor, nephrectomy 4 weeks later. The sample consisted of blood, taken from a patient whose treatment included radiotherapy and nephrectomy. The origin of the receptors is a man aged 60 to 75 with renal cell carcinoma.

The gene calls are TRBV10-2 and TRBJ1-5, with TRBD1 as a possible D gene (6 bases). The CDR3 consists of 17 residues. Deletions cut 6 bases from V and 3 bases from J, with 21 bases between. The germline gives CDR1 WSHSY, CDR2 SAAADI. The CDR3 DNA is TGCGCCAGCAGCGACCCATCTGGGGGGGGGCTCAATCAGCCCCAGCATTTT. Translation: CASSDPSGGGLNQPQHF.

The gene calls are TRBV2 and TRBJ2-5; D gene uncertain. The DNA matches TRBJ2-7 better at its end, which makes the J call doubtful. CDR1 is SNHLY and CDR2 is FYNNEI in the germline V gene. The CDR3 is 15 amino acids. Here the CDR3 DNA reads TGTGCCAGCAGTCAGCTTTATAGGAGCTCCTACGAGCAGTACTTC. This translates into CASSQLYRSSYEQYF.

This chain links TRBV19 with TRBJ2-3, with D possibly being TRBD1 (5 bases). The V end lost 3 bases, the J end lost 6 bases, and 13 bases lay between the germline ends. Per the germline V gene, CDR1 is LNHDA and CDR2 is SQIVND (reference sequence). The CDR3 covers 14 residues. The CDR3 spells CASSMSGLRDTQYF. Written as DNA, the CDR3 is TGTGCCAGTAGTATGTCAGGGCTAAGGGATACGCAGTATTTT.

The CDR3 DNA reads as TGTGCCTTCACCGGGACTAGCGGGAACGGGGAGCTGTTTTTT. Translated: CAFTGTSGNGELFF. J is TRBJ2-2 and V is TRBV7-9; 13 positions agree with TRBD2. Germline lookup yields CDR1 SEHNR and CDR2 FQNEAQ (reference sequence). With 11 bases clipped from V and 7 bases from J, the junction kept 7 bases outside the gene matches. The CDR3 has 14 residues.

This clone appeared a few times. The chain carries TRBV2 and TRBJ2-5, with a tentative D call TRBD1 (5 bases). CDR3 length equals 13 residues. CDR1 is SNHLY, CDR2 FYNNEI, per germline. Trimming left V 4 bases short and J 5 bases short, with 11 bases between. The CDR3 coding sequence is TGTGCCAGCAGTGTGTCACAGGTCGAGACCCAGTACTTC. Translated: CASSVSQVETQYF.

This chain connects TRBV7-2 to TRBJ1-2; 12 nucleotides match TRBD1. V was pared by 4 bases and J by 8 bases, with 8 bases of the junction left unmatched. The CDR3 has 15 amino acids. CDR1 SGHTA and CDR2 FQGNSA come from the germline V gene. The CDR3 here is CASSSPGTGGAGYTF. CDR3 coding DNA: TGTGCCAGCAGCTCACCCGGGACAGGGGGCGCGGGCTACACCTTC.

This sequence joins TRBV4-1 and TRBJ2-3; possible D gene TRBD2, 5 bases. Germline CDR1 MGHRA, CDR2 YSYEKL. V was clipped by 0 bases and J by 0 bases, with 10 bases between them. The length of the CDR3 is 16 residues. The CDR3 protein is CASSQERGWSTDTQYF. The CDR3 DNA follows: TGCGCCAGCAGCCAAGAACGGGGATGGAGCACAGATACGCAGTATTTT.

The CDR3 is CASSMGLDTQYF. The CDR3 DNA reads as TGTGCCAGTAGTATGGGTTTAGATACGCAGTATTTT. This chain connects TRBV19 to TRBJ2-3; D gene ambiguous. Germline V CDR1 and CDR2: LNHDA, SQIVND (reference sequence). With 3 bases removed from V and 5 bases from J, the gap between germline ends came to 6 bases. CDR3 length: 12 residues.